This TCR beta chain was observed in a study of a mutant IDH1 vaccine in newly diagnosed glioma. Study summary: All eight of the vaccinations patients received fell in weeks 1, 3, 5, 7, 11, 15, 19 and 23. The start of vaccination came 4-6 weeks after radiotherapy alone, or with temozolomide cycles.

Documented time point: week 11, during vaccination. Topical imiquimod accompanied each vaccine dose, which consisted of 300 ug of mutant IDH1 20-mer peptide. Sequencing was performed with immunoSEQ multiplex PCR; in TCRdb, only in-frame clones are kept and a portion is missing. The repertoire holds roughly 60,000 clones, about four fifths seen once, with 3% to 4% in the top ten. Concerning this clone itself: The antigen is undetermined.

Per the germline V gene, CDR1 is SGHTA and CDR2 is FQGNSA. V dropped 5 bases and J dropped 1; count of bases not matched to a gene: 4. The CDR3 is made up of 14 amino acids. The receptor was derived from a man aged 25 to 40 with glioma. The V call is TRBV7-2, the J call TRBJ2-7; 8 bases align to TRBD1. The starting material was PBMCs, obtained from a glioma patient whose treatment included an IDH1 peptide vaccine. CDR3: CASSHRGTSYEQYF. CDR3 nucleotides: TGTGCCAGCAGCCACAGGGGGACTTCCTACGAGCAGTACTTC.